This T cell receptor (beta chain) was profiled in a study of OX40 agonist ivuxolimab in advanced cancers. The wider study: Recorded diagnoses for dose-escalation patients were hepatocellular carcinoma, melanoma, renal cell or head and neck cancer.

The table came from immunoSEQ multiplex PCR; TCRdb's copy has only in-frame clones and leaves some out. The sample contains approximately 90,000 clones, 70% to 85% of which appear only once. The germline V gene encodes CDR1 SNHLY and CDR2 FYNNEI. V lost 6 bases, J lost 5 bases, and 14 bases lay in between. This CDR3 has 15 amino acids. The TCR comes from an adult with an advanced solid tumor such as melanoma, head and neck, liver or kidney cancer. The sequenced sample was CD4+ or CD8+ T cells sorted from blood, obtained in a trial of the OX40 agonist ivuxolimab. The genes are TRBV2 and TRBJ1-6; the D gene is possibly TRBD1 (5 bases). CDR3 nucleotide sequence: TGTGCCAGCAGCGACAGCAGGAACAATAATTCACCCCTCCACTTT. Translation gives CASSDSRNNNSPLHF.